The 10 T cell receptor beta chains below come from one sample, sequenced in a study of cytomegalovirus exposure and HLA in healthy donors. It was with 60 Vbeta and 13 Jbeta primers that the PCR ran. Profiled with immunoSEQ multiplex PCR; TCRdb holds only in-frame clones, not every one. Here the sample spans 130,000 to 150,000 clones, over 65% being singletons. The specimen was PBMCs. The receptor set was obtained from a man aged 40-49 years in good health and CMV-seropositive.

The gene calls are TRBV7-9 and TRBJ2-5; tentatively, D is TRBD2 (6 bases). Trimming shortened V by 3 bases and J by 1 base, and 9 bases separated the two germline ends. The CDR3 sequence is 14 residues long. Germline CDR1 and CDR2: SEHNR and FQNEAQ (reference sequence). The CDR3 DNA follows: TGTGCCAGCAGCTTTGGGACTTCCCAAGAGACCCAGTACTTC. Protein: CASSFGTSQETQYF.

The chain employs TRBV13 and TRBJ1-2, with D possibly TRBD1 on 6 matching bases. The CDR3 covers 13 residues. Looked up from germline, CDR1 is PRHDT and CDR2 is FYEKMQ (reference sequence). The V and J ends lost 2 bases and 4 bases respectively, with 8 bases between them. CDR3 DNA: TGTGCCAGCAGCTTACAGGGGTCCTATGGCTACACCTTC. Its translation is CASSLQGSYGYTF.

The rearrangement uses TRBV4-2 and TRBJ2-3; 7 positions match TRBD2. The germline V gene encodes CDR1 LGHNA and CDR2 YNFKEQ. V was pared by 1 base and J by 0 bases, with 4 bases of the junction left unmatched. CDR3 length: 16 residues. The chain's CDR3 is CASSQGLADSTDTQYF. The CDR3 nucleotides are TGTGCCAGCAGCCAAGGGCTAGCGGATAGCACAGATACGCAGTATTTT.

The genes are TRBV7-6 and TRBJ2-1, with D uncertain. The V gene lost 0 bases and the J gene lost 10 bases, with 10 bases spanning the gap. The CDR3 has 13 residues. Germline CDR1 reads SGHVS; CDR2 reads FNYEAQ. The CDR3: CASSLAEFHEQFF. The DNA of the CDR3 is TGTGCCAGCAGCTTAGCAGAGTTCCACGAGCAGTTCTTC.

V gene TRBV5-1 combines with J gene TRBJ2-2, with 9 nucleotides matching TRBD1. The CDR3 is 16 residues long. J gave up 1 base and V 6 bases, and 7 bases lay outside the gene matches. From germline, CDR1 is SGHRS and CDR2 YFSETQ. Here the CDR3 reads CASTPMGQGNTGELFF. CDR3 nucleotides: TGCGCCAGCACCCCCATGGGACAGGGGAACACCGGGGAGCTGTTTTTT.

The V and J genes are TRBV11-2 and TRBJ1-1; no reliable D call. CDR3 length equals 14 residues. Between the trimmed V and J ends, which lost 0 bases and 5 bases, there was a span of 10 bases. Per the germline V gene, CDR1 is SGHAT and CDR2 is FQNNGV. The CDR3: CASSLDTAWTEAFF. The CDR3 DNA sequence: TGTGCCAGCAGCTTAGATACAGCCTGGACTGAAGCTTTCTTT.

The chain couples TRBV7-7 to TRBJ2-7; TRBD2 is a possible D gene (5 bases). The V gene's germline CDR1 is SSHAT and CDR2 FNYEAQ (reference sequence). This CDR3 region has 13 residues. V was pared by 0 bases and J by 2 bases, with 5 bases between. The CDR3 nucleotides read TGTGCCAGCAGCTTAGCCGGGACCTACGAGCAGTACTTC. This sequence encodes CASSLAGTYEQYF.

The chain couples TRBV7-6 to TRBJ1-2; D not resolved. The CDR3 sequence is 12 residues long. Trimming stripped 2 bases from V and 4 bases from J, with 5 bases between. Per the germline V gene, CDR1 is SGHVS and CDR2 is FNYEAQ. The CDR3 nucleotides read TGTGCCAGCAGCTTAACGGGCTATGGCTACACCTTC. It translates to CASSLTGYGYTF. Variable domain in full (rest from reference TRBV7-6 and TRBJ1-2): GAGVSQSPRYKVTKRGQDVALRCDPISGHVSLYWYRQALGQGPEFLTYFNYEAQQDKSGLPNDRFSAERPEGSISTLTIQRTEQRDSAMYRCASSLTGYGYTFGSGTRLTVV.

The chain recombines TRBV5-1 with TRBJ1-2, with D possibly TRBD1 on 5 matching bases. The CDR3 has 14 amino acids. V was cut by 4 bases and J by 2 bases, with 12 bases left in between. Germline loops: CDR1 SGHRS, CDR2 YFSETQ. The CDR3 DNA follows: TGCGCCAGCAGCCCCGCGGAGGGGAACTATGGCTACACCTTC. Encoded protein: CASSPAEGNYGYTF.

The chain employs TRBV7-8 and TRBJ1-1, with D perhaps matching TRBD1 (6 bases). Germline CDR1 and CDR2: SGHVS and FQNEAQ. The CDR3 is 13 residues long. V dropped 3 bases and J dropped 5 bases, with 10 bases sitting between them. The CDR3: CASSLGARTEAFF. The CDR3 DNA is TGTGCCAGCAGCTTGGGGGCGCGTACTGAAGCTTTCTTT.